This passage covers 15 T cell receptor beta chains from one sample sequenced in a study of T cell responses to AZD1222 COVID-19 vaccine. Generated by immunoSEQ multiplex PCR, the TCRdb table keeps only in-frame clones and is missing some. The repertoire holds 150,000 or so clones, around nine tenths seen once, with over 4.5% in the top ten. Sequenced here: peripheral blood, sampled on day 0 of AZD1222 vaccination. The source is an adult in good health.

This clone was detected only once. This chain connects TRBV5-1 to TRBJ2-1, with 10 bases fitting TRBD2. In germline, CDR1 is SGHRS, CDR2 YFSETQ. Germline trimming cut 4 bases from V and 4 bases from J; bases unmatched to any gene: 8. CDR3 length: 16 amino acids. The CDR3 bases are TGCGCCAGCAGCCGCCCCGGGACTAGCGTATACAATGAGCAGTTCTTC. Translation gives CASSRPGTSVYNEQFF.

The chain is built from TRBV2 and TRBJ2-1, with unresolved D. CDR1 is SNHLY and CDR2 is FYNNEI in the germline V gene. Trimming left V 8 bases short and J 4 bases short, with 15 bases between. There are 14 residues in the CDR3. CDR3 coding DNA: TGTGCCAGCCGCCGGAGCATATTATACAATGAGCAGTTCTTC. It is translated as CASRRSILYNEQFF.

The CDR3 sequence: CASSYSAGAYEQYF. The CDR3 nucleotides read TGTGCCAGCAGTTACTCAGCCGGAGCCTACGAGCAGTACTTC. This chain links TRBV6-2 or TRBV6-3 with TRBJ2-7; no clear D. V lost 0 bases to trimming and J lost 2 bases, with 8 bases between them. The CDR3 extends over 14 amino acids. Germline V gene lookup returns CDR1 MNHEY and CDR2 SVGEGT.

The V call is TRBV7-6, the J call TRBJ2-5; D is unclear. CDR1 and CDR2 from the germline V gene are SGHVS and FNYEAQ. V was shortened by 3 bases and J by 5 bases, with 19 bases between the two germline ends. The CDR3 runs to 16 residues. CDR3 sequence: CASSFARSLDRETQYF. CDR3 nucleotide sequence: TGTGCCAGCAGCTTTGCCCGTTCCCTTGATAGGGAGACCCAGTACTTC.

This chain connects TRBV6-5 to TRBJ1-1; D not certain. The germline V gene has CDR1 MNHEY and CDR2 SVGAGI. This CDR3 is 13 amino acids long. V lost 4 bases and J lost 10, with 16 bases in between. CDR3 in amino acids: CASSSGPLKGAFF. The CDR3 nucleotides are TGTGCCAGCAGTTCCGGGCCGTTGAAGGGAGCTTTCTTT.

The chain joins TRBV28 to TRBJ2-7; 14 bases agree with TRBD2. V was clipped by 1 base and J by 3 bases; unmatched bases: 11. The CDR3 consists of 19 residues. CDR1 and CDR2 (germline): MDHEN, SYDVKM. This CDR3 reads CASSLLATSGGGVFYEQYF. DNA for the CDR3: TGTGCCAGCAGTTTATTGGCGACTAGCGGGGGGGGAGTATTCTACGAGCAGTACTTC. Full variable domain (outside the CDR3, taken from reference TRBV28 and TRBJ2-7): DVKVTQSSRYLVKRTGEKVFLECVQDMDHENMFWYRQDPGLGLRLIYFSYDVKMKEKGDIPEGYSVSREKKERFSLILESASTNQTSMYLCASSLLATSGGGVFYEQYFGPGTRLTVT.

As regards this clone: This specimen includes other DNA sequences encoding the same CDR3. This sequence joins TRBV6-4 and TRBJ2-1, with D possibly matching TRBD2 (6 bases). Germline V lookup: CDR1 MRHNA, CDR2 SNTAGT. V lost 0 bases to trimming and J lost 0 bases, with 6 bases between them. This CDR3 has 15 residues. CDR3 bases: TGTGCCAGCAGTGACTCTAGCGGCTCCTACAATGAGCAGTTCTTC. Translating it yields CASSDSSGSYNEQFF.

The genes are TRBV28 and TRBJ2-3; D might be TRBD1 (6 bases). The CDR3 is made up of 16 amino acids. Trimming pared 0 bases from V and 4 bases from J, leaving 14 bases between. The V gene's germline CDR1 is MDHEN and CDR2 SYDVKM. CDR3 loop: CASSLWGKGVADTQYF. CDR3 nucleotide sequence: TGTGCCAGCAGTTTATGGGGGAAGGGGGTGGCAGATACGCAGTATTTT. The full variable domain, in which reference TRBV28 and TRBJ2-3 provide the parts outside the CDR3, is DVKVTQSSRYLVKRTGEKVFLECVQDMDHENMFWYRQDPGLGLRLIYFSYDVKMKEKGDIPEGYSVSREKKERFSLILESASTNQTSMYLCASSLWGKGVADTQYFGPGTRLTVL.

The chain is built from TRBV10-2 and TRBJ2-7, with TRBD2 matching over 13 bases. J gave up 5 bases and V 2 bases, and 6 bases lay outside the gene matches. CDR1 WSHSY and CDR2 SAAADI come from the germline V gene. The CDR3 covers 16 residues. CDR3 DNA: TGCGCCAGCAGTGAGCCTCTGGGACTAGCGGGAAACGAGCAGTACTTC. This translates into CASSEPLGLAGNEQYF.

This clone was observed a handful of times. This sequence joins TRBV4-1 and TRBJ1-1; 9 bases line up with TRBD1. This CDR3 has 17 residues. V shed 4 bases, J shed 1 base, and the junction held 10 bases outside the gene matches. Germline V gene sequence: CDR1 MGHRA, CDR2 YSYEKL. Written as DNA, the CDR3 is TGCGCCAGCAGCCCCTGGACAGGGGCCCAACGGAACACTGAAGCTTTCTTT. As protein: CASSPWTGAQRNTEAFF.

The chain combines TRBV28 with TRBJ1-5; D possibly corresponds to TRBD1 (5 bases). V lost 6 bases, J lost 7 bases, and 16 bases lay in between. Germline loops: CDR1 MDHEN, CDR2 SYDVKM. CDR3 length: 14 amino acids. The CDR3 reads CASSLGGAQQPQHF. The CDR3 DNA sequence: TGTGCCAGCAGCTTAGGAGGGGCCCAACAGCCCCAGCATTTT.

Here the CDR3 DNA reads TGTGCCAGCAGCCAGGGCCCACCCAATGGCTACACCTTC. Translated, it gives CASSQGPPNGYTF. The rearrangement uses TRBV7-2 and TRBJ1-2; possible D gene TRBD1, 5 bases. The CDR3 runs to 13 residues. V lost 5 bases to trimming and J lost 6 bases, with 13 bases between them. Germline V lookup: CDR1 SGHTA, CDR2 FQGNSA.

The chain carries TRBV28 and TRBJ1-1; 7 positions agree with TRBD1. Germline CDR1 MDHEN, CDR2 SYDVKM. The CDR3 is 12 residues long. J was trimmed by 10 bases and V by 5 bases; bases with no gene match: 7. This CDR3 is CASSPGTVLAFF. The CDR3 nucleotides read TGTGCCAGCAGTCCGGGGACAGTACTAGCTTTCTTT.

The genes are TRBV6-2 or TRBV6-3 and TRBJ1-5, with unresolved D. The germline V gene encodes CDR1 MNHEY and CDR2 SVGEGT. The CDR3 length is 13 residues. Trimming shortened V by 6 bases and J by 4 bases, and 10 bases separated the two germline ends. The DNA for the CDR3 is TGTGCCAGCAGCCTTTTCGGGAATCAGCCCCAGCATTTT. This sequence encodes CASSLFGNQPQHF.

The chain recombines TRBV18 with TRBJ1-5; 8 bases map to TRBD1. The CDR3 is made up of 15 amino acids. After removal of 5 bases from V and 5 bases from J, the junction contained 8 bases not matched to a gene. The germline gives CDR1 KGHSH, CDR2 LQKENI. DNA of the CDR3: TGTGCCAGCTCAATTAAGGCAGGGGGCGATCAGCCCCAGCATTTT. Translated: CASSIKAGGDQPQHF.